The next 25 T cell receptor beta chains were all read from a single sample in a study of blood T cell repertoires in COVID-19. The table came from immunoSEQ multiplex PCR; TCRdb's copy has only in-frame clones and leaves some out. The sample lists 150,000 to 170,000 clones, roughly 80% occurring once. Sequencing used peripheral blood. The receptors here all came from an elderly man with acute or convalescent COVID-19.

This chain uses TRBV29-1 with TRBJ1-2; D is ambiguous. This CDR3 is 12 amino acids long. The germline gives CDR1 SQVTM, CDR2 ANQGSEA. The V end lost 3 bases, the J end lost 2 bases, and 7 bases lay between the germline ends. The CDR3 protein is CSVDLGNYGYTF. CDR3 DNA: TGCAGCGTTGATCTGGGCAACTATGGCTACACCTTC. The entire variable domain, with the rest obtained from reference TRBV29-1 and TRBJ1-2, is as follows: SAVISQKPSRDICQRGTSLTIQCQVDSQVTMMFWYRQQPGQSLTLIATANQGSEATYESGFVIDKFPISRPNLTFSTLTVSNMSPEDSSIYLCSVDLGNYGYTFGSGTRLTVV.

V and J are TRBV11-3 and TRBJ2-5; TRBD2 aligns across 7 bases. In germline, CDR1 is SGHNT, CDR2 YENEEA. With 1 base clipped from V and 5 bases from J, the junction kept 4 bases outside the gene matches. This CDR3 has 14 residues. CDR3 nucleotide sequence: TGTGCCAGCAGCTTAGCAGACGGGGGGGAGACCCAGTACTTC. Its translation is CASSLADGGETQYF.

The rearrangement links TRBV19 to TRBJ2-5, with 12 bases that match TRBD2. The trim removed 4 bases at V and 4 bases at J, leaving 10 bases unmatched. The CDR3 runs 17 residues. Per germline, CDR1 LNHDA and CDR2 SQIVND (reference sequence). CDR3 amino acids: CASSKLLAGGRGETQYF. DNA for the CDR3: TGTGCCAGTAGTAAGCTACTAGCGGGGGGCCGAGGAGAGACCCAGTACTTC.

Only one count was recorded for this clone. The rearrangement uses TRBV18 and TRBJ2-3; 13 bases line up with TRBD2. Germline V gives CDR1 KGHSH, CDR2 LQKENI. With V trimmed by 5 bases and J by 2 bases, 7 bases remained unmatched. CDR3 length: 17 residues. This CDR3 reads CASSSLAGGDATDTQYF. CDR3 DNA sequence: TGTGCCAGCTCATCACTAGCGGGGGGGGACGCCACAGATACGCAGTATTTT.

This clone showed up just once. The chain is built from TRBV5-1 and TRBJ1-3; 8 bases map to TRBD1. Germline loops: CDR1 SGHRS, CDR2 YFSETQ. The CDR3 consists of 16 residues. Trimming took 4 bases from V and 0 from J; bases not matched to a gene: 6. CDR3 in amino acids: CASSIEGQGSGNTIYF. In DNA, the CDR3 is TGCGCCAGCAGCATAGAAGGACAGGGCTCTGGAAACACCATATATTTT.

This clone was detected only a few times. The CDR3 here is CASSETSGGAYTQYF. In DNA, the CDR3 is TGTGCCAGCAGCGAGACTAGCGGGGGGGCTTATACGCAGTATTTT. This chain uses TRBV7-9 with TRBJ2-3; 14 nucleotides match TRBD2. V was clipped by 5 bases and J by 7 bases; unmatched bases: 5. The CDR3 is 15 residues long. CDR1 and CDR2 (germline): SEHNR, FQNEAQ (reference sequence).

The chain combines TRBV21-1 with TRBJ1-1; the DNA was not compared with TRBD1, the D call given in the table. TRBV21-1 is a known pseudogene. This CDR3 region has 19 residues. The CDR3 here is CASSKGLRGQGGLGREAFF. CDR3 nucleotide sequence: TGTGCCAGCAGCAAAGGACTAAGGGGACAGGGTGGGCTCGGCCGGGAAGCTTTCTTT.

This clone was detected only once. The CDR3 spells CASSSGTSGGAGEQYF. The CDR3 DNA is TGTGCCAGCAGCTCCGGGACTAGCGGGGGGGCGGGCGAGCAGTACTTC. The V call is TRBV9, the J call TRBJ2-7, with 16 bases identical to TRBD2. Germline V lookup: CDR1 SGDLS, CDR2 YYNGEE. This CDR3 contains 16 residues. The ends lost 4 bases at V and 6 bases at J; junction bases unmatched: 7.

The V call is TRBV18, the J call TRBJ1-5; no firm D call. This CDR3 region has 14 residues. Germline values: CDR1 KGHSH, CDR2 LQKENI. Trimming stripped 2 bases from V and 0 bases from J, with 5 bases between. CDR3 protein: CASSPVNSNQPQHF. CDR3 DNA: TGTGCCAGCTCACCAGTAAATAGCAATCAGCCCCAGCATTTT.

The chain is built from TRBV3-1 (or the pseudogene TRBV3-2) and TRBJ1-2; D is ambiguous. The germline V gene has CDR1 LGHDT and CDR2 YNNKEL (reference sequence). The CDR3 has 14 residues. V lost 1 base, J lost 8 bases, and 14 bases lay in between. The CDR3 region is CASSQVSPIGGYTF. In nucleotides, the CDR3 is TGTGCCAGCAGCCAAGTCTCCCCCATCGGGGGCTACACCTTC.

This chain uses TRBV5-1 with TRBJ1-2, with D perhaps TRBD1 (5 bases). The CDR3 is 14 residues long. Deletions cut 1 base from V and 4 bases from J, with 11 bases between. The germline CDR1 and CDR2 sequences are SGHRS and YFSETQ. The CDR3 reads CASSLTGGIYGYTF. The DNA for the CDR3 is TGCGCCAGCAGCTTGACAGGTGGGATCTATGGCTACACCTTC.

This chain joins TRBV7-8 and TRBJ2-5, with a weak D call TRBD1 (5 bases). CDR3 size: 13 residues. V was clipped by 5 bases and J by 4 bases, with 11 bases between them. Germline V lookup: CDR1 SGHVS, CDR2 FQNEAQ. The CDR3 region has the DNA TGTGCCAGCAGCCCCAGGGTAGGAGAGACCCAGTACTTC. This encodes CASSPRVGETQYF.

The CDR3, as DNA: TGTGCCAGCAGTTCTACCGGGACAGGGGGAACCGGGGAGCTGTTTTTT. This encodes CASSSTGTGGTGELFF. This sequence joins TRBV28 and TRBJ2-2, with 11 bases lining up with TRBD1. The CDR3 extends over 16 amino acids. V trimming: 4 bases; J trimming: 5 bases; junction bases outside the gene matches: 6. The germline V gene has CDR1 MDHEN and CDR2 SYDVKM. Full variable domain (rest looked up from reference TRBV28 and TRBJ2-2): DVKVTQSSRYLVKRTGEKVFLECVQDMDHENMFWYRQDPGLGLRLIYFSYDVKMKEKGDIPEGYSVSREKKERFSLILESASTNQTSMYLCASSSTGTGGTGELFFGEGSRLTVL.

This clone was observed at least ten times. The CDR3 is CASRIRSGAVDGELFF. CDR3 DNA: TGTGCCAGCCGGATAAGGTCTGGGGCGGTCGACGGGGAGCTGTTTTTT. The chain employs TRBV27 and TRBJ2-2; the D gene is possibly TRBD1 (5 bases). Trimming removed 8 bases at V and 7 bases at J, with 23 bases between. Germline V gives CDR1 MNHEY, CDR2 SMNVEV (reference sequence). CDR3 size: 16 residues.

The rearrangement links TRBV5-4 to TRBJ1-5; 8 nucleotides line up with TRBD1. V gave up 3 bases and J gave up 7 bases; unmatched junction bases: 9. The germline CDR1 and CDR2 sequences are SGHNT and YYREEE (reference sequence). The CDR3 is 15 amino acids. The CDR3 coding sequence is TGTGCCAGCAGCTCCGGGACAGGACTAGGGCAGCCCCAGCATTTT. Translation gives CASSSGTGLGQPQHF.

V usage is TRBV6-5 and J usage is TRBJ2-3; 11 bases are shared with TRBD2. Germline V gene sequence: CDR1 MNHEY, CDR2 SVGAGI. Trimming took 5 bases from V and 2 from J; bases not matched to a gene: 3. This CDR3 is built from 15 residues. Here the CDR3 reads CASSLAGGVTDTQYF. Written as DNA, the CDR3 is TGTGCCAGCAGTCTAGCGGGGGGTGTCACAGATACGCAGTATTTT.

V usage is TRBV5-4 and J usage is TRBJ1-2; TRBD1 is a possible D gene (6 bases). Trimming removed 4 bases at V and 8 bases at J, with 18 bases between. Germline V gene data show CDR1 as SGHNT and CDR2 as YYREEE (reference sequence). The CDR3 is 14 amino acids. The CDR3 spells CASSIDYRADGYTF. In DNA form, the CDR3 reads TGTGCCAGCAGCATAGATTACAGGGCGGACGGCTACACCTTC.

The V gene is TRBV7-2, the J gene TRBJ2-5; the match to TRBD2 covers 10 bases. The CDR3 totals 14 residues. V shed 5 bases and J 4 bases; nucleotides not matched to a gene: 4. CDR1 is SGHTA, CDR2 FQGNSA, per germline. This chain's CDR3 is CASSHGLAVETQYF. CDR3 sequence (DNA): TGTGCCAGCAGCCACGGACTAGCGGTAGAGACCCAGTACTTC. Combining the CDR3 with reference TRBV7-2 and TRBJ2-5 gives the whole variable domain GAGVSQSPSNKVTEKGKDVELRCDPISGHTALYWYRQSLGQGLEFLIYFQGNSAPDKSGLPSDRFSAERTGGSVSTLTIQRTQQEDSAVYLCASSHGLAVETQYFGPGTRLLVL.

In this sample, this clone turned up many times. V gene TRBV7-9 combines with J gene TRBJ1-2; D is uncertain. V was clipped by 1 base and J by 8 bases, with 14 bases between them. The CDR3 loop spans 14 amino acids. Germline lookup yields CDR1 SEHNR and CDR2 FQNEAQ (reference sequence). CDR3 bases: TGTGCCAGCAGCTTAGAATCGGGAGTCGGGGGCTACACCTTC. This translates into CASSLESGVGGYTF.

This clone has a single count. V gene TRBV10-1 combines with J gene TRBJ1-6; 8 bases fit TRBD1. This CDR3 region has 17 residues. V was pared by 0 bases and J by 14 bases, with 15 bases of the junction left unmatched. The germline CDR1 and CDR2 sequences are WNHNN and SYGVQD (reference sequence). The CDR3 coding sequence is TGCGCCAGCAGTGAGTCATCGGGGGACAGGCTGGTTCGGGCCCTCCACTTT. This translates into CASSESSGDRLVRALHF.

The V call is TRBV5-5, the J call TRBJ2-5; D is undetermined. Germline V CDR1 and CDR2: SGHKS, YYEKEE (reference sequence). V was clipped by 2 bases and J by 0 bases, with 8 bases between them. The CDR3 runs to 14 residues. The CDR3 region is CASSLSGYQETQYF. The CDR3 coding sequence is TGTGCCAGCAGCTTATCGGGTTACCAAGAGACCCAGTACTTC.

The V gene is TRBV18, the J gene TRBJ1-2, with D maybe TRBD1 (5 bases). V lost 0 bases to trimming and J lost 6 bases, with 11 bases between them. Germline V lookup: CDR1 KGHSH, CDR2 LQKENI. The CDR3 consists of 14 residues. CDR3 in DNA: TGTGCCAGCTCACCACCGTCAGTCAGGGATGGCTACACCTTC. This sequence encodes CASSPPSVRDGYTF.

The chain carries TRBV24-1 and TRBJ2-1; 7 bases agree with TRBD1. This CDR3 spans 16 amino acids. With 9 bases clipped from V and 0 bases from J, the junction kept 10 bases outside the gene matches. CDR1 is KGHDR and CDR2 is SFDVKD in the germline V gene. CDR3 DNA: TGTGCCACCTCTGACGCGACAGGGAGCTCCTACAATGAGCAGTTCTTC. Translating it yields CATSDATGSSYNEQFF.

CDR3: CASSPGTGRGFNYGYTF. CDR3 DNA sequence: TGTGCCAGCAGCCCCGGGACAGGGAGGGGATTTAACTATGGCTACACCTTC. This chain joins TRBV7-2 and TRBJ1-2, with 9 bases identical to TRBD1. CDR1 and CDR2 from the germline V gene are SGHTA and FQGNSA. This CDR3 has 17 residues. With 5 bases clipped from V and 1 base from J, the junction kept 11 bases outside the gene matches.

This clone was seen a handful of times. This chain links TRBV5-4 with TRBJ1-1; 9 bases agree with TRBD1. The CDR3 consists of 13 residues. CDR1 is SGHNT, CDR2 YYREEE, per germline (reference sequence). Losses at the gene ends were 2 bases for V and 6 bases for J; bases not matched to a gene: 2. This CDR3 is CASSLGTGSEAFF. The CDR3 DNA is TGTGCCAGCAGCTTAGGGACAGGGTCTGAAGCTTTCTTT. Full variable domain (rest looked up from reference TRBV5-4 and TRBJ1-1): ETGVTQSPTHLIKTRGQQVTLRCSSQSGHNTVSWYQQALGQGPQFIFQYYREEENGRGNFPPRFSGLQFPNYSSELNVNALELDDSALYLCASSLGTGSEAFFGQGTRLTVV.